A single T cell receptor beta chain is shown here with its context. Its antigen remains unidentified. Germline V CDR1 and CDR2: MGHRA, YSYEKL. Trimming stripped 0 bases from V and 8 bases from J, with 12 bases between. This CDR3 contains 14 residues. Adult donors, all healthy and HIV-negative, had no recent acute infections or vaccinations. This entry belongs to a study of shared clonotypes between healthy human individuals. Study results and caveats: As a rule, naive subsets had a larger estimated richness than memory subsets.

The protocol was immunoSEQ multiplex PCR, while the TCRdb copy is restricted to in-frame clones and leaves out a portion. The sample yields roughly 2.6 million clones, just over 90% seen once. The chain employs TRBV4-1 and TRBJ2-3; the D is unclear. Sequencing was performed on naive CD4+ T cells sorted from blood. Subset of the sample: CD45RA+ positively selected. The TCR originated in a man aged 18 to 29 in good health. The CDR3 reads CASSQENSGGTQYF. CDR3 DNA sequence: TGCGCCAGCAGCCAAGAAAACTCCGGCGGTACGCAGTATTTT.